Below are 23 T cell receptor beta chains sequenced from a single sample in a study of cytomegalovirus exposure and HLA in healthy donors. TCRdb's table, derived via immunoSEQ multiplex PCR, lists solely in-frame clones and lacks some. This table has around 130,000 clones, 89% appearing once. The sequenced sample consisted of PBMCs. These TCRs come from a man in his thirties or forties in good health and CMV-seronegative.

For the CDR3, the DNA is TGTGCCAGTAGACCCCGGACAGCAACTAATGAAAAACTGTTTTTT. Its protein is CASRPRTATNEKLFF. This chain links TRBV19 with TRBJ1-4; a possible D gene is TRBD1 (6 bases). The length of the CDR3 is 15 residues. V was trimmed by 6 bases and J by 0 bases, leaving 11 bases between them. Per the germline V gene, CDR1 is LNHDA and CDR2 is SQIVND (reference sequence).

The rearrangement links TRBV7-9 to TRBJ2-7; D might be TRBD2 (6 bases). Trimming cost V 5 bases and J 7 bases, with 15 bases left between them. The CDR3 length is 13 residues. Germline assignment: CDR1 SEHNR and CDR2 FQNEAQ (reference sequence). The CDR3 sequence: CASSPPGGGEQYF. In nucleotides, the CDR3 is TGTGCCAGCAGCCCTCCGGGCGGAGGGGAGCAGTACTTC.

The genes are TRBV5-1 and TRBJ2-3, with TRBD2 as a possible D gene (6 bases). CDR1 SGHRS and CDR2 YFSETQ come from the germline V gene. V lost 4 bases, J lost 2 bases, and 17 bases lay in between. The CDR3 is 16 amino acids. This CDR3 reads CASSTGTEGITDTQYF. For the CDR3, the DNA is TGCGCCAGCAGCACCGGGACGGAGGGAATCACAGATACGCAGTATTTT.

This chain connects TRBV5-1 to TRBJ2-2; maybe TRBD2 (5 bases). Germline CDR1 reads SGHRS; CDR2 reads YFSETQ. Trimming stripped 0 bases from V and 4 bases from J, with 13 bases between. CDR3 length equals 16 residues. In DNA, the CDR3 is TGCGCCAGCAGCTTGGTGGGCGGGTCACGCACCGGGGAGCTGTTTTTT. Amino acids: CASSLVGGSRTGELFF.

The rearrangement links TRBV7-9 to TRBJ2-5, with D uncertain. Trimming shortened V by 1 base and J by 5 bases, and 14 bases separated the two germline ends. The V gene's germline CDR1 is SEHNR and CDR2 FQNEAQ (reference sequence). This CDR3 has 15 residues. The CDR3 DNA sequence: TGTGCCAGCAGCTTAGGGCCCCTAGTCGTGGAGACCCAGTACTTC. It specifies CASSLGPLVVETQYF.

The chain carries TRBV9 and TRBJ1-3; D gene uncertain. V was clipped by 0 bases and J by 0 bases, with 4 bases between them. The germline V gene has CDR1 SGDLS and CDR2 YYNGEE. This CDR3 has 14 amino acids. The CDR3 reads CASSVAGSGNTIYF. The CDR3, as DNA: TGTGCCAGCAGCGTAGCGGGCTCTGGAAACACCATATATTTT.

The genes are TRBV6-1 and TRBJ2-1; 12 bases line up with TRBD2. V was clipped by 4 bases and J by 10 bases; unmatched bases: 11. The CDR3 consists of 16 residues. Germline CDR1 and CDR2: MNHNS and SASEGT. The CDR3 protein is CASSAQPSGGAREQFF. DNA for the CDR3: TGTGCCAGCAGTGCCCAACCTAGCGGGGGGGCCCGAGAGCAGTTCTTC.

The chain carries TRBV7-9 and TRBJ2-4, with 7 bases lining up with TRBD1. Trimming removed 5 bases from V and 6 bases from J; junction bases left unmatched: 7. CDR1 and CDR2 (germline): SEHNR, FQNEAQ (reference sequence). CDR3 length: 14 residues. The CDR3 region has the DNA TGTGCCAGCAGCCTGGGACAGTTCGGAAACATTCAGTACTTC. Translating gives CASSLGQFGNIQYF.

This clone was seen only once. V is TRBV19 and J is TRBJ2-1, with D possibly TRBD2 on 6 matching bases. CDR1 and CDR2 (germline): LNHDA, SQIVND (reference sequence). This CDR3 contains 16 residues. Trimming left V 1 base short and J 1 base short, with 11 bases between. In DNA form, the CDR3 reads TGTGCCAGTAGTATAGGGAGCGGGCCTTCCTACAATGAGCAGTTCTTC. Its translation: CASSIGSGPSYNEQFF.

CDR3 sequence reads: CASSEARGWAGRREAFF. The CDR3 nucleotides are TGTGCCAGCAGTGAAGCGCGAGGGTGGGCAGGCCGCCGTGAAGCTTTCTTT. The chain couples TRBV6-1 to TRBJ1-1; D not certain. Germline assignment: CDR1 MNHNS and CDR2 SASEGT. Trimming pared 0 bases from V and 7 bases from J, leaving 21 bases between. This CDR3 region has 17 residues.

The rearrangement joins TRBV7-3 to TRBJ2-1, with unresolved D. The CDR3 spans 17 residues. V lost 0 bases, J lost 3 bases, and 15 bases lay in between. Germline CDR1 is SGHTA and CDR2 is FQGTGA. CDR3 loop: CASSLTVGRPGYNEQFF. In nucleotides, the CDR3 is TGTGCCAGCAGCTTAACGGTAGGCAGACCAGGCTACAATGAGCAGTTCTTC.

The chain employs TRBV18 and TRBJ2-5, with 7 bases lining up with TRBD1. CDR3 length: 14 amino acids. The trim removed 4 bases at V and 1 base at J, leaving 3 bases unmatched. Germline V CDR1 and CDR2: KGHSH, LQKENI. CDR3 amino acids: CASSRRQGQETQYF. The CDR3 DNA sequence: TGTGCCAGCTCACGCCGACAGGGCCAAGAGACCCAGTACTTC. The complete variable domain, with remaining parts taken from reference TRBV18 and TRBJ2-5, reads NAGVMQNPRHLVRRRGQEARLRCSPMKGHSHVYWYRQLPEEGLKFMVYLQKENIIDESGMPKERFSAEFPKEGPSILRIQQVVRGDSAAYFCASSRRQGQETQYFGPGTRLLVL.

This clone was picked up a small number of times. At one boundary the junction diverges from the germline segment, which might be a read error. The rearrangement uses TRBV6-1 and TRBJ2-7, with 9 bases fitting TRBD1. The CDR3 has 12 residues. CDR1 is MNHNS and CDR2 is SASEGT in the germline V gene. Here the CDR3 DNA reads TGTGCCAGCAGTGAAGCGCAACGGGACAGGGTGTTC. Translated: CASSEAQRDRVF.

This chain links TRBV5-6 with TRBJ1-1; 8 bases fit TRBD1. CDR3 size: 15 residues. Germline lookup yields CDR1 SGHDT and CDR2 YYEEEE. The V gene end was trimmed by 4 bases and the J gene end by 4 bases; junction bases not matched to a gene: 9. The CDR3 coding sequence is TGTGCCAGCAGCCCAAGGACAGGGATGAGCACTGAAGCTTTCTTT. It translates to CASSPRTGMSTEAFF.

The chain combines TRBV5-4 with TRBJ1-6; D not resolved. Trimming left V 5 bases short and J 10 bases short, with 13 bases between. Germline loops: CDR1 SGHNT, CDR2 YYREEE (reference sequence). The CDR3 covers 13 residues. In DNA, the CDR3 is TGTGCCAGCAGGGAGGGAGTAGAGTCACCCCTCCACTTT. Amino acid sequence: CASREGVESPLHF.

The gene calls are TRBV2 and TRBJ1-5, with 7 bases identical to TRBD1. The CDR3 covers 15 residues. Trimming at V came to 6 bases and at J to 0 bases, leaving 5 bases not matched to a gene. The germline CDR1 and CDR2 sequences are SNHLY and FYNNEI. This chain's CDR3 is CASRGDSHSNQPQHF. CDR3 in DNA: TGTGCCAGCAGAGGGGACAGCCATAGCAATCAGCCCCAGCATTTT.

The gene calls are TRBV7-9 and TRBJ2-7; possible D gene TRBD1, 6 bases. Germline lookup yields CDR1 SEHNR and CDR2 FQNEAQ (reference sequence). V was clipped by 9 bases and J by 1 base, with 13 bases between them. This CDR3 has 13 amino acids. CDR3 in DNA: TGTGCCAGTACGACAGGACCTTCCTACGAGCAGTACTTC. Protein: CASTTGPSYEQYF.

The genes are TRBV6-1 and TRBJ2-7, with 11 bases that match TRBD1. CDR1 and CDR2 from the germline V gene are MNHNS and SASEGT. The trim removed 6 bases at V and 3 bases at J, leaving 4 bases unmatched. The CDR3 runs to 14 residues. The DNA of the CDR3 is TGTGCCAGCAGCCGGACAGGGGGCGGCTACGAGCAGTACTTC. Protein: CASSRTGGGYEQYF.

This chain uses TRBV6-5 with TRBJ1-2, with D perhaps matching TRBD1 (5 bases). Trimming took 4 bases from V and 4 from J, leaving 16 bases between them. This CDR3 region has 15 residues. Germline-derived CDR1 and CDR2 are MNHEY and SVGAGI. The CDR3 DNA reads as TGTGCCAGCAGTTCCCAACCGACAGCTAGCTATGGCTACACCTTC. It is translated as CASSSQPTASYGYTF.

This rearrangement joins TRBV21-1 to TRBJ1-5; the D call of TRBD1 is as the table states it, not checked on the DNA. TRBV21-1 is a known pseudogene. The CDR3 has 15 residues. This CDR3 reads CASSGRTGELQPQHF. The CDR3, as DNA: TGTGCCAGCAGCGGTCGGACAGGGGAGTTGCAGCCCCAGCATTTT.

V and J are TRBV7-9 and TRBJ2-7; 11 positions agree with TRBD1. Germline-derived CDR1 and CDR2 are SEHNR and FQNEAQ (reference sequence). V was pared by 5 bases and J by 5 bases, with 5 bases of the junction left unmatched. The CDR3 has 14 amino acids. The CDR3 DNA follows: TGTGCCAGCAGCCCGAGGACAGGGGGCCACGAGCAGTACTTC. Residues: CASSPRTGGHEQYF.

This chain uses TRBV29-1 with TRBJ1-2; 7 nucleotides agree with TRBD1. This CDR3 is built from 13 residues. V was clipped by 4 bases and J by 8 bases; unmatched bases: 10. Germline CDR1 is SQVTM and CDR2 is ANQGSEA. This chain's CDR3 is CSVAFTGVGGYTF. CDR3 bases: TGCAGCGTTGCGTTTACAGGGGTGGGAGGCTACACCTTC.

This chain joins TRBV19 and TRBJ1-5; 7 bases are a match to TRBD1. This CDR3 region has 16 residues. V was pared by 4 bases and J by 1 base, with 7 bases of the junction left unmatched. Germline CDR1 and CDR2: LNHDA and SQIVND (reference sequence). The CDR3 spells CASSNLRGRSNQPQHF. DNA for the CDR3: TGTGCCAGTAGTAACCTCAGGGGGAGGAGCAATCAGCCCCAGCATTTT.